Presented here are 18 T cell receptor beta chains from one specimen sequenced in a study of human T cells and chemical hapten exposure. TCRdb passed the RACE reads through MiXCR, listing each CDR3 protein once. The sample lists approximately 97,000 distinct CDR3 sequences, 27% occurring once. Time point defined: patch test 3, about 24 weeks after DPC sensitization. Treatment denoted: therapeutic diphenylcyclopropenone sensitization with weekly scalp DPC. This material consisted of whole blood, taken in connection with sensitization to the hapten diphenylcyclopropenone (DPC). These receptors came from a man in his forties with alopecia areata. Some clones in this sample may be carry-over from other donors' samples.

The J gene is TRBJ1-6, the V gene TRBV18; tentatively, D is TRBD1 (5 bases). Germline-derived CDR1 and CDR2 are KGHSH and LQKENI. Between the trimmed V and J ends, which lost 3 bases and 7 bases, there was a span of 7 bases. There are 13 residues in the CDR3. CDR3 region: CASSPDRNSPLHF. The CDR3 DNA reads as TGTGCCAGCTCACCCGACAGAAATTCACCCCTCCACTTT.

This clonotype occurred a few times. J is TRBJ1-5 and V is TRBV2; D unclear. The CDR3 contains 12 residues. Per the germline V gene, CDR1 is SNHLY and CDR2 is FYNNEI. V lost 6 bases and J 0 bases, leaving 3 bases between the germline ends. CDR3 protein: CASRNSNQPQHF. The CDR3, as DNA: TGTGCCAGCAGGAATAGCAATCAGCCCCAGCATTTT.

The gene calls are TRBV28 and TRBJ2-7; D gene uncertain. The ends were cut back, 10 bases at V and 0 bases at J, with 13 bases in the middle. This CDR3 is built from 13 residues. CDR1 is MDHEN, CDR2 SYDVKM, per germline. DNA for the CDR3: TGTGCCACCTGTAGTGGTTCCTCCTACGAGCAGTACTTC. Amino acid sequence: CATCSGSSYEQYF. Together with reference TRBV28 and TRBJ2-7, the CDR3 gives the full variable domain: DVKVTQSSRYLVKRTGEKVFLECVQDMDHENMFWYRQDPGLGLRLIYFSYDVKMKEKGDIPEGYSVSREKKERFSLILESASTNQTSMYLCATCSGSSYEQYFGPGTRLTVT.

The chain employs TRBV5-1 and TRBJ1-4; D not resolved. Germline values: CDR1 SGHRS, CDR2 YFSETQ. The CDR3 covers 16 residues. V was shortened by 1 base and J by 0 bases, with 10 bases between the two germline ends. The DNA of the CDR3 is TGCGCCAGCAGCTTGATGGGGTCAACAACTAATGAAAAACTGTTTTTT. It specifies CASSLMGSTTNEKLFF.

V and J are TRBV5-6 and TRBJ2-3, with D possibly TRBD2 on 6 matching bases. The CDR3 has 14 residues. Germline V gene lookup returns CDR1 SGHDT and CDR2 YYEEEE. Trimming removed 2 bases at V and 1 base at J, with 8 bases between. The DNA for the CDR3 is TGTGCCAGCAGCTTTGGCGGGGGCACAGATACGCAGTATTTT. Translating it yields CASSFGGGTDTQYF.

This clonotype was counted ten times or more. The CDR3 sequence is CASSLITGGGTDTQYF. The CDR3 DNA reads TGTGCCAGCAGCCTAATTACAGGGGGAGGCACAGATACGCAGTATTTT. The chain combines TRBV9 with TRBJ2-3; 8 bases are shared with TRBD1. This CDR3 comprises 16 residues. V lost 4 bases, J lost 1 base, and 8 bases stayed unmatched. Germline V CDR1 and CDR2: SGDLS, YYNGEE.

This clonotype has at least ten counts. The DNA of the CDR3 is TGTGCCAGCAGTTACTCAGCGGGAGTTCAAGATACGCAGTATTTT. It yields the protein CASSYSAGVQDTQYF. The chain couples TRBV6-5 to TRBJ2-3, with 8 bases that match TRBD2. Germline V gene data show CDR1 as MNHEY and CDR2 as SVGAGI. This CDR3 has 15 residues. V was clipped by 0 bases and J by 5 bases; unmatched bases: 4.

In this sample, this clonotype turned up a few times. The V call is TRBV14, the J call TRBJ1-1, with 7 bases that match TRBD1. Losses at the gene ends were 2 bases for V and 11 bases for J; bases not matched to a gene: 8. The CDR3 spans 13 residues. CDR1 and CDR2 from the germline V gene are SGHDN and FVKESK. CDR3: CASSQKGQLGAFF. In DNA form, the CDR3 reads TGTGCCAGCAGCCAAAAGGGACAGCTTGGGGCTTTCTTT.

CDR3 amino acids: CASSSGYTGELFF. In nucleotides, the CDR3 is TGTGCCAGCAGTTCCGGGTACACCGGGGAGCTGTTTTTT. The chain recombines TRBV12-3 or TRBV12-4 with TRBJ2-2; D gene ambiguous. The CDR3 has 13 amino acids. The ends were cut back, 4 bases at V and 3 bases at J, with 6 bases in the middle.

The chain has TRBV6-6 and TRBJ2-4; possibly TRBD1 or TRBD2 for D (5 bases each). Trimming took off 4 bases at V and 1 base at J, with 14 bases between the two ends. The CDR3 contains 16 residues. From germline, CDR1 is MNHNY and CDR2 SVGAGI (reference sequence). CDR3 nucleotide sequence: TGTGCCAGCAGTTTTTTTGGGGGAGAGGCCAAAAACATTCAGTACTTC. It specifies CASSFFGGEAKNIQYF.

This clonotype was recorded a few times. The chain links TRBV3-1 to TRBJ2-7; D could derive from TRBD1 or TRBD2 (5 bases each). V dropped 4 bases and J dropped 0 bases, with 13 bases sitting between them. The CDR3 is 15 residues long. Germline V gene lookup returns CDR1 LGHDT and CDR2 YNNKEL (reference sequence). CDR3 residues: CASSLRGVRSYEQYF. DNA for the CDR3: TGTGCCAGCAGCCTCCGGGGCGTCCGCTCCTACGAGCAGTACTTC.

The rearrangement links TRBV6-1 to TRBJ2-2, with a possible D match to TRBD2 (6 bases). The CDR3 contains 16 residues. The germline gives CDR1 MNHNS, CDR2 SASEGT. The V end was cut by 2 bases, the J end by 6 bases, with 16 bases between. The CDR3 protein is CASSEWWEEFPGELFF. In DNA, the CDR3 is TGTGCCAGCAGTGAATGGTGGGAGGAGTTCCCCGGGGAGCTGTTTTTT.

This chain connects TRBV7-9 to TRBJ2-2; 8 bases fit TRBD2. Germline V gene data show CDR1 as SEHNR and CDR2 as FQNEAQ (reference sequence). There are 16 residues in the CDR3. Unmatched junction bases numbered 8, after V lost 4 bases and J lost 4 bases. The CDR3 spells CASSSSGSIRTGELFF. CDR3 nucleotides: TGTGCCAGCAGCTCCAGCGGGAGCATCCGCACCGGGGAGCTGTTTTTT.

The chain combines TRBV7-9 with TRBJ1-2, with D hard to call. Trimming pared 3 bases from V and 3 bases from J, leaving 11 bases between. CDR3 length: 14 amino acids. Germline V CDR1 and CDR2: SEHNR, FQNEAQ (reference sequence). CDR3 loop: CASSFGQLHYGYTF. DNA for the CDR3: TGTGCCAGCAGCTTTGGGCAGCTCCACTATGGCTACACCTTC. Full variable domain (rest looked up from reference TRBV7-9 and TRBJ1-2): DTGVSQNPRHKITKRGQNVTFRCDPISEHNRLYWYRQTLGQGPEFLTYFQNEAQLEKSRLLSDRFSAERPKGSFSTLEIQRTEQGDSAMYLCASSFGQLHYGYTFGSGTRLTVV.

Many counts were recorded for this clonotype. This sequence joins TRBV6-2 or TRBV6-3 and TRBJ1-5; TRBD1 is a possible D gene (5 bases). Per the germline V gene, CDR1 is MNHEY and CDR2 is SVGEGT. The CDR3 is made up of 14 amino acids. V lost 4 bases and J lost 3, with 10 bases in between. CDR3 sequence (DNA): TGTGCCAGCAGTTCGGGACGGTCCAATCAGCCCCAGCATTTT. Translating gives CASSSGRSNQPQHF.

This clonotype was counted many times. The chain recombines TRBV12-3 or TRBV12-4 with TRBJ1-5, with D perhaps TRBD1 (6 bases). V dropped 5 bases and J dropped 4 bases, with 12 bases sitting between them. The length of the CDR3 is 14 residues. The CDR3 region is CASSPRGGNQPQHF. Written as DNA, the CDR3 is TGTGCCAGCAGTCCCAGAGGGGGTAATCAGCCCCAGCATTTT.

The chain combines TRBV7-8 with TRBJ2-1; perhaps D is TRBD1 or TRBD2 (5 bases each). CDR1 is SGHVS, CDR2 FQNEAQ, per germline. This CDR3 contains 11 residues. V was cut by 8 bases and J by 8 bases, with 10 bases left in between. The chain's CDR3 is CASGGNYEQFF. The CDR3 DNA sequence: TGTGCCAGCGGGGGTAACTATGAGCAGTTCTTC.

This clonotype has at least ten counts. The chain employs TRBV5-1 and TRBJ1-2; D is uncertain. This CDR3 has 12 amino acids. Trimming shortened V by 0 bases and J by 3 bases, and 3 bases separated the two germline ends. Germline V gene sequence: CDR1 SGHRS, CDR2 YFSETQ. In nucleotides, the CDR3 is TGCGCCAGCAGCTTGGCAGACTATGGCTACACCTTC. Translated: CASSLADYGYTF. The full variable domain, with the rest looked up from reference TRBV5-1 and TRBJ1-2, is KAGVTQTPRYLIKTRGQQVTLSCSPISGHRSVSWYQQTPGQGLQFLFEYFSETQRNKGNFPGRFSGRQFSNSRSEMNVSTLELGDSALYLCASSLADYGYTFGSGTRLTVV.